The 25 T cell receptor beta chains reported below all come from one sample, sequenced in a study of T cell changes during pregnancy in multiple sclerosis. Clones were read by immunoSEQ multiplex PCR, and TCRdb kept only the in-frame ones, dropping some. The sample records approximately 44,000 clones, 70% to 90% being singletons. The source was CD4+ T cells from peripheral blood mononuclear cells, collected in the first trimester of pregnancy. These receptors were collected from a female donor with multiple sclerosis, enrolled in a pregnancy study.

This clone was seen only once. V gene TRBV7-2 combines with J gene TRBJ2-3, with TRBD2 matching 8 bases. Germline trimming cut 2 bases from V and 3 bases from J; bases unmatched to any gene: 4. Looked up from germline, CDR1 is SGHTA and CDR2 is FQGNSA. This CDR3 has 15 residues. The DNA for the CDR3 is TGTGCCAGCAGCTTACGTCCGGGAGGGACAGATACGCAGTATTTT. As protein: CASSLRPGGTDTQYF.

The rearrangement joins TRBV27 to TRBJ2-3; D call uncertain. Trimming took off 7 bases at V and 2 bases at J, with 13 bases between the two ends. The germline V gene encodes CDR1 MNHEY and CDR2 SMNVEV (reference sequence). The CDR3 covers 14 residues. The CDR3 sequence: CASTLTVPTDTQYF. DNA for the CDR3: TGTGCCAGCACCTTAACTGTTCCCACAGATACGCAGTATTTT.

The rearrangement joins TRBV28 to TRBJ2-4; 8 positions match TRBD1. Germline V lookup: CDR1 MDHEN, CDR2 SYDVKM. With V trimmed by 8 bases and J by 6 bases, 9 bases remained unmatched. CDR3 size: 14 residues. As DNA, the CDR3 is TGTGCCAGCTCCCGGACAGGGTCCGGAAACATTCAGTACTTC. It codes for CASSRTGSGNIQYF.

The chain joins TRBV27 to TRBJ2-1; 9 bases line up with TRBD2. Trimming took 6 bases from V and 4 from J; bases not matched to a gene: 7. CDR1 MNHEY and CDR2 SMNVEV come from the germline V gene (reference sequence). CDR3 length: 15 residues. The CDR3 DNA reads as TGTGCCAGCAGGCGGGAGGGCCTTGGATACAATGAGCAGTTCTTC. Encoded protein: CASRREGLGYNEQFF.

The rearrangement joins TRBV9 to TRBJ2-7, with D perhaps TRBD2 (6 bases). CDR1 is SGDLS and CDR2 is YYNGEE in the germline V gene. The CDR3 spans 15 residues. The V end lost 3 bases, the J end lost 0 bases, and 13 bases lay between the germline ends. The CDR3 protein is CASSGWDSSSYEQYF. The CDR3 DNA is TGTGCCAGCAGCGGCTGGGACTCTAGCTCCTACGAGCAGTACTTC. Full variable domain (rest looked up from reference TRBV9 and TRBJ2-7): DSGVTQTPKHLITATGQRVTLRCSPRSGDLSVYWYQQSLDQGLQFLIQYYNGEERAKGNILERFSAQQFPDLHSELNLSSLELGDSALYFCASSGWDSSSYEQYFGPGTRLTVT.

V is TRBV19 and J is TRBJ1-1; D uncertain. Germline values: CDR1 LNHDA, CDR2 SQIVND (reference sequence). V was cut by 6 bases and J by 1 base, with 12 bases left in between. The CDR3 is 14 residues long. The CDR3 DNA is TGTGCCAGTAGGGAAGACACGCGGAACACTGAAGCTTTCTTT. Translating it yields CASREDTRNTEAFF.

The rearrangement joins TRBV28 to TRBJ1-2; D is uncertain. CDR1 and CDR2 (germline): MDHEN, SYDVKM. The CDR3 extends over 11 amino acids. Between the trimmed V and J ends, which lost 4 bases and 4 bases, there was a span of 4 bases. CDR3 protein: CASSSGYGYTF. In nucleotides, the CDR3 is TGTGCCAGCAGTTCAGGCTATGGCTACACCTTC.

This sequence joins TRBV5-1 and TRBJ2-7, with 7 bases fitting TRBD1. Germline CDR1 reads SGHRS; CDR2 reads YFSETQ. Trimming cost V 2 bases and J 3 bases; bases outside gene matches: 2. The CDR3 totals 13 residues. In DNA, the CDR3 is TGCGCCAGCAGCTTCTGGACAGGCTACGAGCAGTACTTC. As protein: CASSFWTGYEQYF.

This chain connects TRBV7-9 to TRBJ1-2; D perhaps matches TRBD1 (6 bases). Germline V CDR1 and CDR2: SEHNR, FQNEAQ (reference sequence). This CDR3 spans 14 amino acids. With 5 bases removed from V and 4 bases from J, the gap between germline ends came to 14 bases. This CDR3 is CASSTRQAFYGYTF. The CDR3, as DNA: TGTGCCAGCAGCACCCGACAGGCCTTCTATGGCTACACCTTC.

The chain links TRBV10-2 to TRBJ1-5; 7 nucleotides agree with TRBD1. The CDR3 totals 16 residues. CDR1 WSHSY and CDR2 SAAADI come from the germline V gene. Trimming removed 8 bases from V and 0 bases from J; junction bases left unmatched: 10. DNA of the CDR3: TGCGCCAGCCAGGAACAGGGGTTCCATAGCAATCAGCCCCAGCATTTT. It specifies CASQEQGFHSNQPQHF.

V usage is TRBV5-6 and J usage is TRBJ1-5; D uncertain. CDR1 is SGHDT, CDR2 YYEEEE, per germline. This CDR3 spans 12 amino acids. Deletions cut 2 bases from V and 4 bases from J, with 4 bases between. The CDR3 DNA reads as TGTGCCAGCAGCTTCCGGAATCAGCCCCAGCATTTT. It translates to CASSFRNQPQHF. Based on the CDR3 plus reference TRBV5-6 and TRBJ1-5, the full variable domain is DAGVTQSPTHLIKTRGQQVTLRCSPKSGHDTVSWYQQALGQGPQFIFQYYEEEERQRGNFPDRFSGHQFPNYSSELNVNALLLGDSALYLCASSFRNQPQHFGDGTRLSIL.

J is TRBJ1-1 and V is TRBV10-1; D remains unclear. The length of the CDR3 is 14 residues. Germline CDR1 and CDR2: WNHNN and SYGVQD (reference sequence). Trimming shortened V by 3 bases and J by 7 bases, and 15 bases separated the two germline ends. The CDR3 DNA follows: TGCGCCAGCAGTGAAGTTGGGAGGAGGTGTGAAGCTTTCTTT. It codes for CASSEVGRRCEAFF.

The V and J genes are TRBV21-1 and TRBJ1-5; TRBD1, the table's D call, was not compared with the DNA. TRBV21-1 is marked as a pseudogene. The CDR3 runs 15 residues. CDR3 sequence (DNA): TGTGCCAGCAGCAAAGGGGGCAGGGACAATCAGCCCCAGCATTTT. Protein: CASSKGGRDNQPQHF.

The chain recombines TRBV19 with TRBJ2-1, with 9 nucleotides matching TRBD2. There are 15 residues in the CDR3. The V gene's germline CDR1 is LNHDA and CDR2 SQIVND (reference sequence). J was trimmed by 0 bases and V by 6 bases; bases with no gene match: 3. DNA of the CDR3: TGTGCCAGTAGGATTAGCGGGAGCTCCTACAATGAGCAGTTCTTC. It yields the protein CASRISGSSYNEQFF.

This chain links TRBV7-2 with TRBJ2-1, with D possibly TRBD2 on 5 matching bases. Germline V lookup: CDR1 SGHTA, CDR2 FQGNSA. With 3 bases removed from V and 0 bases from J, the gap between germline ends came to 15 bases. The CDR3 consists of 17 residues. In DNA form, the CDR3 reads TGTGCCAGCAGCTTGTCTAGCACCAGACACTCCTACAATGAGCAGTTCTTC. As protein: CASSLSSTRHSYNEQFF.

The chain has TRBV7-6 and TRBJ2-1, with 7 bases that match TRBD2. The germline CDR1 and CDR2 sequences are SGHVS and FNYEAQ. J gave up 9 bases and V 5 bases, and 10 bases lay outside the gene matches. The CDR3 runs to 14 residues. CDR3 nucleotides: TGTGCCAGCAGCCCGCTGCGGGAGAGGGGTGAGCAGTTCTTC. Protein: CASSPLRERGEQFF.

The chain uses TRBV19 and TRBJ1-2; tentatively, D is TRBD1 (6 bases). Trimming stripped 4 bases from V and 8 bases from J, with 26 bases between. The CDR3 length is 17 residues. Germline assignment: CDR1 LNHDA and CDR2 SQIVND (reference sequence). CDR3 sequence reads: CASSNTRLGQGKDGYTF. The CDR3 DNA follows: TGTGCCAGTAGTAATACACGCCTCGGGCAGGGGAAGGACGGCTACACCTTC.

The chain combines TRBV5-1 with TRBJ2-3; TRBD2 agrees at 12 bases. Germline CDR1 is SGHRS and CDR2 is YFSETQ. With V trimmed by 4 bases and J by 5 bases, 11 bases remained unmatched. The CDR3 is 17 residues long. CDR3 DNA: TGCGCCAGCAGCCCTGGTTTGCTAGCGGGAGGGGAAGATACGCAGTATTTT. Translation gives CASSPGLLAGGEDTQYF.

The rearrangement joins TRBV19 to TRBJ2-3; no reliable D call. The CDR3 covers 13 residues. The germline gives CDR1 LNHDA, CDR2 SQIVND (reference sequence). With 5 bases removed from V and 5 bases from J, the gap between germline ends came to 11 bases. The CDR3 sequence: CASSPRRGDTQYF. CDR3 bases: TGTGCCAGTAGTCCTAGGCGAGGAGATACGCAGTATTTT. Based on the CDR3 plus reference TRBV19 and TRBJ2-3, the full variable domain is DGGITQSPKYLFRKEGQNVTLSCEQNLNHDAMYWYRQDPGQGLRLIYYSQIVNDFQKGDIAEGYSVSREKKESFPLTVTSAQKNPTAFYLCASSPRRGDTQYFGPGTRLTVL.

On this clone itself: The same CDR3 also results from other DNA sequences found in this sample. The V gene is TRBV9, the J gene TRBJ1-1, with 8 nucleotides matching TRBD1. The germline V gene has CDR1 SGDLS and CDR2 YYNGEE. CDR3 length: 15 amino acids. Trimming took 0 bases from V and 4 from J; bases not matched to a gene: 5. In nucleotides, the CDR3 is TGTGCCAGCAGCGTAGAAGGACAGGGAGCCACTGAAGCTTTCTTT. Translated: CASSVEGQGATEAFF.

The V gene is TRBV29-1, the J gene TRBJ1-2; D is unclear. Germline CDR1 is SQVTM and CDR2 is ANQGSEA. The CDR3 runs to 9 residues. V gave up 5 bases and J gave up 6 bases, with 4 bases separating them. The CDR3 DNA reads as TGCAGCGTTTCTCATGGCTACACCTTC. It specifies CSVSHGYTF. The full variable domain, its missing parts supplied by reference TRBV29-1 and TRBJ1-2, is SAVISQKPSRDICQRGTSLTIQCQVDSQVTMMFWYRQQPGQSLTLIATANQGSEATYESGFVIDKFPISRPNLTFSTLTVSNMSPEDSSIYLCSVSHGYTFGSGTRLTVV.

The genes are TRBV5-4 and TRBJ1-2; D might be TRBD1 (6 bases). Per the germline V gene, CDR1 is SGHNT and CDR2 is YYREEE (reference sequence). V lost 5 bases, J lost 9 bases, and 14 bases lay in between. The CDR3 contains 12 residues. DNA for the CDR3: TGTGCCAGCAGACCCCAACAGGGAAGCTACACCTTC. This gives the protein CASRPQQGSYTF.

The V call is TRBV7-3, the J call TRBJ2-3, with 9 bases fitting TRBD2. Germline CDR1 reads SGHTA; CDR2 reads FQGTGA. The CDR3 has 15 amino acids. Trimming removed 2 bases from V and 3 bases from J; junction bases left unmatched: 3. The CDR3 sequence is CASSLGAGGTDTQYF. Written as DNA, the CDR3 is TGTGCCAGCAGCTTAGGGGCGGGAGGGACAGATACGCAGTATTTT.

V and J are TRBV15 and TRBJ1-1; tentatively, D is TRBD1 (5 bases). CDR1 is LNHNV and CDR2 is YYDKDF in the germline V gene (reference sequence). Trimming took 5 bases from V and 4 from J, leaving 11 bases between them. The length of the CDR3 is 13 residues. The CDR3 DNA reads TGTGCCACCAGCCGCCGCGGGGGCACTGAAGCTTTCTTT. Encoded protein: CATSRRGGTEAFF.

The chain is built from TRBV5-1 and TRBJ2-3; the D gene is possibly TRBD1 (6 bases). With 4 bases removed from V and 2 bases from J, the gap between germline ends came to 14 bases. The CDR3 runs to 15 residues. Germline-derived CDR1 and CDR2 are SGHRS and YFSETQ. In DNA, the CDR3 is TGCGCCAGCAGCCCCCAGGCAGGGGACACAGATACGCAGTATTTT. This gives the protein CASSPQAGDTDTQYF.